The next 2 T cell receptor beta chains were all read from a single sample in a study of Ad26.COV2.S vaccination and SARS-CoV-2 variants. TCRdb's copy holds only in-frame clones and misses some; the assay was immunoSEQ multiplex PCR. The sample has approximately 340,000 clones; about 91% are singletons. The sample consisted of peripheral blood, taken after recovery from COVID-19. The receptors derive from a human donor who had recovered from COVID-19.

The genes are TRBV24-1 and TRBJ2-3, with D perhaps TRBD1 or TRBD2 (5 bases each). This CDR3 spans 16 amino acids. Germline-derived CDR1 and CDR2 are KGHDR and SFDVKD. The germline V and J ends were trimmed by 6 bases and 4 bases, with 19 bases remaining between them. In DNA, the CDR3 is TGTGCCACCAGTTCAATGAGGGACGACGGCGCAGATACGCAGTATTTT. The encoded protein is CATSSMRDDGADTQYF.

This rearrangement joins TRBV6-5 to TRBJ1-3; D ambiguous. V shed 5 bases and J shed 4 bases, with 15 bases lying between them. The CDR3 runs to 15 residues. From germline, CDR1 is MNHEY and CDR2 SVGAGI. This chain's CDR3 is CASSPRAVGGNTIYF. The CDR3 DNA reads as TGTGCCAGCAGTCCCCGGGCGGTTGGAGGAAACACCATATATTTT.